Shown below are 26 T cell receptor beta chains from a single sample sequenced in a study of blood T cell repertoires in COVID-19. Here immunoSEQ multiplex PCR was the method, and the copy in TCRdb shows in-frame clones only, minus some. The repertoire includes some 150,000 clones, about 80% of them detected once, and 5% to 6.5% sits in the top ten. The specimen sequenced was PBMCs or T cells enriched from blood (not recorded which). All receptors come from a woman aged 45-60 years who had recovered from COVID-19.

V is TRBV28 and J is TRBJ2-3; 14 positions match TRBD2. Germline-derived CDR1 and CDR2 are MDHEN and SYDVKM. V was pared by 5 bases and J by 0 bases, with 10 bases of the junction left unmatched. The length of the CDR3 is 19 residues. The CDR3 reads CASSPGLAGAHSSTDTQYF. For the CDR3, the DNA is TGTGCCAGCAGTCCGGGACTAGCGGGGGCCCATTCTAGCACAGATACGCAGTATTTT. Full variable domain (outside the CDR3, taken from reference TRBV28 and TRBJ2-3): DVKVTQSSRYLVKRTGEKVFLECVQDMDHENMFWYRQDPGLGLRLIYFSYDVKMKEKGDIPEGYSVSREKKERFSLILESASTNQTSMYLCASSPGLAGAHSSTDTQYFGPGTRLTVL.

This rearrangement joins TRBV6-5 to TRBJ2-5; TRBD1 is a possible D gene (6 bases). Trimming stripped 10 bases from V and 2 bases from J, with 14 bases between. Germline V gene lookup returns CDR1 MNHEY and CDR2 SVGAGI. The CDR3 sequence is 13 residues long. CDR3 sequence: CATYRDLQETQYF. CDR3 DNA sequence: TGTGCCACTTACAGGGATCTACAAGAGACCCAGTACTTC.

This chain links TRBV2 with TRBJ2-1; possible D gene TRBD1, 6 bases. The CDR3 is made up of 14 amino acids. The V and J ends lost 4 bases and 8 bases respectively, with 15 bases between them. Germline-derived CDR1 and CDR2 are SNHLY and FYNNEI. CDR3 DNA sequence: TGTGCCAGCAGTGGGGTTCAGGGGTTTCATGAGCAGTTCTTC. Protein: CASSGVQGFHEQFF.

This clone was recorded only once. This chain connects TRBV2 to TRBJ1-3; 7 bases are shared with TRBD1. Germline V gives CDR1 SNHLY, CDR2 FYNNEI. This CDR3 has 13 residues. Losses at the gene ends were 7 bases for V and 6 bases for J; bases not matched to a gene: 6. The DNA for the CDR3 is TGTGCCAGCATGAGGGACAGAGAAAACACCATATATTTT. This codes for CASMRDRENTIYF.

This clone appeared a few times. The rearrangement uses TRBV18 and TRBJ2-1, with a possible D match to TRBD2 (6 bases). The CDR3 spans 13 residues. V was pared by 6 bases and J by 7 bases, with 13 bases between. CDR1 KGHSH and CDR2 LQKENI come from the germline V gene. The CDR3 is CASSPSVWNEQFF. The CDR3 DNA sequence: TGTGCCAGCTCCCCTAGCGTTTGGAATGAGCAGTTCTTC.

The sample holds a few counts of this clone. This chain links TRBV30 with TRBJ2-3; the match to TRBD2 covers 8 bases. This CDR3 comprises 12 residues. Looked up from germline, CDR1 is GTSNPN and CDR2 is SVGIG (reference sequence). Unmatched junction bases numbered 5, after V lost 5 bases and J lost 7 bases. The DNA of the CDR3 is TGTGCCTGGCTAGATAGCGGGAATACGCAGTATTTT. Translating gives CAWLDSGNTQYF.

The J gene is TRBJ1-1, the V gene TRBV30; D uncertain. From germline, CDR1 is GTSNPN and CDR2 SVGIG (reference sequence). The V end lost 0 bases, the J end lost 10 bases, and 21 bases lay between the germline ends. The CDR3 has 15 amino acids. CDR3 in DNA: TGTGCCTGGAGTGTAGTCACCCACTATATAGTCGGAGCTTTCTTT. It yields the protein CAWSVVTHYIVGAFF. The variable domain in full, with the rest retrieved from reference TRBV30 and TRBJ1-1, is SQTIHQWPATLVQPVGSPLSLECTVEGTSNPNLYWYRQAAGRGLQLLFYSVGIGQISSEVPQNLSASRPQDRQFILSSKKLLLSDSGFYLCAWSVVTHYIVGAFFGQGTRLTVV.

This sequence joins TRBV19 and TRBJ1-4; D remains ambiguous. Trimming shortened V by 11 bases and J by 3 bases, and 16 bases separated the two germline ends. CDR1 and CDR2 from the germline V gene are LNHDA and SQIVND (reference sequence). The CDR3 consists of 14 residues. The CDR3 loop is CASRKEPSNEKLFF. The CDR3 DNA is TGTGCCTCTCGTAAGGAGCCTTCTAATGAAAAACTGTTTTTT.

This chain uses TRBV28 with TRBJ2-2; no reliable D call. Germline assignment: CDR1 MDHEN and CDR2 SYDVKM. The germline V and J ends were trimmed by 8 bases and 1 base, with 8 bases remaining between them. The CDR3 sequence is 13 residues long. CDR3 region: CASDTQNTGELFF. CDR3 nucleotide sequence: TGTGCCAGCGACACCCAGAACACCGGGGAGCTGTTTTTT.

The chain joins TRBV30 to TRBJ1-1, with TRBD1 identical over 10 bases. Germline V CDR1 and CDR2: GTSNPN, SVGIG (reference sequence). V lost 7 bases, J lost 3 bases, and 5 bases stayed unmatched. CDR3 size: 13 residues. The chain's CDR3 is CAFDRGLYTEAFF. Written as DNA, the CDR3 is TGTGCCTTCGACAGGGGGCTGTACACTGAAGCTTTCTTT.

The genes are TRBV29-1 and TRBJ2-6; D perhaps matches TRBD1 (6 bases). From germline, CDR1 is SQVTM and CDR2 ANQGSEA. The CDR3 length is 17 residues. Trimming took off 5 bases at V and 0 bases at J, with 17 bases between the two ends. CDR3 bases: TGCAGCGTTAGCAATGGGGGCCCCCGCTCTGGGGCCAACGTCCTGACTTTC. It yields the protein CSVSNGGPRSGANVLTF.

The chain joins TRBV5-1 to TRBJ1-2; a possible D gene is TRBD1 (6 bases). This CDR3 is 14 amino acids long. Germline-derived CDR1 and CDR2 are SGHRS and YFSETQ. The V gene lost 3 bases and the J gene lost 14 bases, with 23 bases spanning the gap. CDR3 sequence reads: CASSSENGQQAGTF. The CDR3 nucleotides read TGCGCCAGCAGCTCCGAAAATGGACAGCAAGCTGGAACCTTC.

The chain combines TRBV28 with TRBJ1-1; D is uncertain. Trimming took off 4 bases at V and 2 bases at J, with 8 bases between the two ends. CDR1 is MDHEN and CDR2 is SYDVKM in the germline V gene. This CDR3 is 13 amino acids long. The CDR3 sequence is CASSSVLNTEAFF. The CDR3 DNA reads as TGTGCCAGCAGTTCAGTCCTCAACACTGAAGCTTTCTTT. The entire variable domain, with the rest obtained from reference TRBV28 and TRBJ1-1, is as follows: DVKVTQSSRYLVKRTGEKVFLECVQDMDHENMFWYRQDPGLGLRLIYFSYDVKMKEKGDIPEGYSVSREKKERFSLILESASTNQTSMYLCASSSVLNTEAFFGQGTRLTVV.

The chain employs TRBV29-1 and TRBJ2-1, with 10 bases lining up with TRBD2. The CDR3 is made up of 13 amino acids. Germline CDR1 is SQVTM and CDR2 is ANQGSEA. Trimming removed 7 bases from V and 6 bases from J; junction bases left unmatched: 6. This chain's CDR3 is CSERTSGVNEQFF. The CDR3 region has the DNA TGCAGCGAGCGGACTAGCGGCGTCAATGAGCAGTTCTTC.

This clone was seen once. The chain joins TRBV20-1 to TRBJ2-1, with TRBD2 matching 11 bases. Germline V gene lookup returns CDR1 DFQATT and CDR2 SNEGSKA (reference sequence). The length of the CDR3 is 14 residues. Trimming took 3 bases from V and 10 from J; bases not matched to a gene: 8. The CDR3 DNA is TGCAGTGCTAGTCCTAGCGGGGGGCCGGGGGAGCAGTTCTTC. Amino acids: CSASPSGGPGEQFF.

This chain links TRBV6-1 with TRBJ1-6; TRBD1 matches 7 bases. Germline assignment: CDR1 MNHNS and CDR2 SASEGT. V gave up 3 bases and J gave up 6 bases; unmatched junction bases: 8. The CDR3 totals 16 residues. The CDR3 loop is CASSDLPGGSNSPLHF. The CDR3 DNA is TGTGCCAGCAGTGACCTTCCAGGGGGTAGTAATTCACCCCTCCACTTT.

The rearrangement joins TRBV5-1 to TRBJ1-1; TRBD1 matches at 8 bases. The CDR3 spans 15 residues. J gave up 5 bases and V 0 bases, and 6 bases lay outside the gene matches. Germline V lookup: CDR1 SGHRS, CDR2 YFSETQ. The CDR3 region is CASSLAPGGLTEAFF. The CDR3 nucleotides read TGCGCCAGCAGCTTGGCGCCAGGGGGCTTAACTGAAGCTTTCTTT.

By sample fraction, this clone is medium-sized (0.01 to 0.1%). The J gene is TRBJ2-1, the V gene TRBV6-4; TRBD2 aligns across 7 bases. Trimming took 3 bases from V and 2 from J; bases not matched to a gene: 4. The CDR3 extends over 15 amino acids. CDR1 is MRHNA and CDR2 is SNTAGT in the germline V gene. CDR3 loop: CASSEQAGTYNEQFF. CDR3 DNA: TGTGCCAGCAGTGAACAAGCGGGGACCTACAATGAGCAGTTCTTC.

The chain is built from TRBV18 and TRBJ2-5; D gene unclear. The germline V and J ends were trimmed by 5 bases and 0 bases, with 13 bases remaining between them. Per the germline V gene, CDR1 is KGHSH and CDR2 is LQKENI. The CDR3 contains 15 residues. CDR3 protein: CASSKGRLNQETQYF. The CDR3 region has the DNA TGTGCCAGCTCAAAAGGCAGGCTTAACCAAGAGACCCAGTACTTC.

The chain carries TRBV10-2 and TRBJ2-7; the match to TRBD1 covers 8 bases. Losses at the gene ends were 9 bases for V and 3 bases for J; bases not matched to a gene: 7. Germline V gene lookup returns CDR1 WSHSY and CDR2 SAAADI. This CDR3 is 13 amino acids long. This CDR3 reads CASKDRADYEQYV. The CDR3 DNA sequence: TGCGCCAGTAAGGACAGGGCGGACTACGAGCAGTACGTC.

The chain recombines TRBV14 with TRBJ2-7; D possibly corresponds to TRBD1 (6 bases). CDR3 length equals 16 residues. The V end was cut by 1 base, the J end by 0 bases, with 13 bases between. The germline CDR1 and CDR2 sequences are SGHDN and FVKESK. The CDR3 reads CASSQGGQGTSYEQYV. CDR3 nucleotide sequence: TGTGCCAGCAGCCAAGGGGGGCAGGGTACCTCCTACGAGCAGTACGTC.

This clone was counted between two and nine times. The rearrangement links TRBV19 to TRBJ1-1; D possibly corresponds to TRBD1 (5 bases). The V end lost 6 bases, the J end lost 1 base, and 12 bases lay between the germline ends. CDR1 is LNHDA, CDR2 SQIVND, per germline (reference sequence). The CDR3 runs to 14 residues. Written as DNA, the CDR3 is TGTGCCAGTAGGACTTGGGGGGAGAACACTGAAGCTTTCTTT. Translating it yields CASRTWGENTEAFF.

CDR3 loop: CASSGGQGGTNEKLFF. The CDR3 DNA is TGTGCCAGCAGTGGGGGACAGGGGGGAACTAATGAAAAACTGTTTTTT. This sequence joins TRBV13 and TRBJ1-4; 11 bases are a match to TRBD1. The CDR3 runs 16 residues. The V and J ends lost 6 bases and 1 base, in that order; junction bases with no gene match: 4. Per germline, CDR1 PRHDT and CDR2 FYEKMQ (reference sequence).

This rearrangement joins TRBV28 to TRBJ1-2; D might be TRBD1 (5 bases). Germline-derived CDR1 and CDR2 are MDHEN and SYDVKM. The CDR3 sequence is 15 residues long. V lost 3 bases and J lost 7, with 18 bases in between. The CDR3 bases are TGTGCCAGCAGTTTGAATTGGGGGGGAGCTTCTGGCTACACCTTC. Translated: CASSLNWGGASGYTF.

This clone was recorded a few times. This chain links TRBV5-1 with TRBJ1-4; 8 bases align to TRBD1. CDR3 length equals 17 residues. J lost 8 bases, V lost 4 bases, and 16 bases had no gene match. The germline gives CDR1 SGHRS, CDR2 YFSETQ. DNA for the CDR3: TGCGCCAGCAGCCCAATATCCCTCAGGGGGCAGCGGGAAAAACTGTTTTTT. This translates into CASSPISLRGQREKLFF.

This clone was detected many times. The J gene is TRBJ2-7, the V gene TRBV14, with 9 bases identical to TRBD1. Germline V gives CDR1 SGHDN, CDR2 FVKESK. V dropped 4 bases and J dropped 2; count of bases not matched to a gene: 6. This CDR3 has 15 residues. CDR3 DNA sequence: TGTGCCAGCAGCCCGTTGACAGGGGGGGCCTACGAGCAGTACTTC. Translating it yields CASSPLTGGAYEQYF.